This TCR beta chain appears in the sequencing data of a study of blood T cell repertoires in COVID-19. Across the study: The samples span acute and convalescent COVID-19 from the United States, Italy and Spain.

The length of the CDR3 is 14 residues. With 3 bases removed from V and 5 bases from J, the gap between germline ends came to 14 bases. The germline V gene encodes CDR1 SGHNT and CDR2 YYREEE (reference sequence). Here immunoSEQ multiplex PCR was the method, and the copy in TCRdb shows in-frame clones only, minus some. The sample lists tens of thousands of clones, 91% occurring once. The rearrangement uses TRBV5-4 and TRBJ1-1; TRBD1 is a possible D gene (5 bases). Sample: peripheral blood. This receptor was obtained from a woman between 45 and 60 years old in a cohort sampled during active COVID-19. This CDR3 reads CASSSGTLRTEAFF. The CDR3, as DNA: TGTGCCAGCAGCTCCGGGACTCTGCGGACTGAAGCTTTCTTT. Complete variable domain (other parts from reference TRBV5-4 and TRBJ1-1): ETGVTQSPTHLIKTRGQQVTLRCSSQSGHNTVSWYQQALGQGPQFIFQYYREEENGRGNFPPRFSGLQFPNYSSELNVNALELDDSALYLCASSSGTLRTEAFFGQGTRLTVV.